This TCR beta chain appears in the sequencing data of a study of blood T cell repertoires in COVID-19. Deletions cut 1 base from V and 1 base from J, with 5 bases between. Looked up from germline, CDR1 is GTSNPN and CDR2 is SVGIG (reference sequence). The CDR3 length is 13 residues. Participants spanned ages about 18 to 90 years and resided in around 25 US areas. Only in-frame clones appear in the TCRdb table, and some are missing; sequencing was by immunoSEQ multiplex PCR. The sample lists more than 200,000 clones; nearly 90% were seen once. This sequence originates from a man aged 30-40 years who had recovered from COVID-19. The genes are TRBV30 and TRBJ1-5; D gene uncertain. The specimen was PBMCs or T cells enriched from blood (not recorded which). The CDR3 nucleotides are TGTGCCTGGAGTGGCGGGAGCAATCAGCCCCAGCATTTT. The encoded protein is CAWSGGSNQPQHF.